Listed below are T cell receptor beta chains from one sample, sequenced in a study of T cell repertoires in cytomegalovirus infection. Their target antigens are unknown. MiXCR, applied by TCRdb to the reads, yields one record per CDR3 protein. The profile shows about 920,000 distinct CDR3 sequences, about a third of them singletons. This specimen consisted of cultured CD8+ T cells from PBMCs, obtained from culture after CMV antigen stimulation. Receptors originate from a human donor in good health (CMV status not recorded). Some clones in this sample may be carry-over from other donors' samples. The conserved cysteine and the conserved F or W are not part of the CDR3 here. Clone size appears in some rows only: once, few, many, or a class for an expanded clone.

v_call: TRBV7-6
clone_size: -
j_call: TRBJ1-1
cdr3_aa: ASSPWGVMNTEAF

v_call: TRBV7-2
clone_size: many
j_call: TRBJ2-1
cdr3_aa: ASSFGTGVGNEQF

v_call: TRBV10-3
clone_size: few
j_call: TRBJ2-2
cdr3_aa: AIRGTGNTGELF

v_call: TRBV6-4
clone_size: -
j_call: TRBJ2-6
cdr3_aa: ASSDSPGAGANVLT

v_call: TRBV10-3
clone_size: -
j_call: TRBJ1-2
cdr3_aa: AISDKGYGYT

v_call: TRBV7-9
clone_size: -
j_call: TRBJ2-1
cdr3_aa: ASSHSGDLFPINEQF

v_call: TRBV6-4
clone_size: few
j_call: TRBJ2-2
cdr3_aa: ASRKSSPNTGELF

v_call: TRBV6-5
clone_size: -
j_call: TRBJ2-2
cdr3_aa: ASSYPGARSGELF

v_call: TRBV6-8
clone_size: few
j_call: TRBJ1-1
cdr3_aa: ASSQSTGRRNTEAF

v_call: TRBV9
clone_size: -
j_call: TRBJ2-3
cdr3_aa: ASSALAGKSTDTQY

v_call: TRBV28
clone_size: few
j_call: TRBJ1-5
cdr3_aa: ASSLWWTGENQPQH

v_call: TRBV5-8
clone_size: -
j_call: TRBJ1-6
cdr3_aa: ASRSGWPRNSPLH

v_call: TRBV7-6
clone_size: few
j_call: TRBJ2-1
cdr3_aa: ASSLEPGTATYNEQF

v_call: TRBV6-2/TRBV6-3
clone_size: -
j_call: TRBJ1-5
cdr3_aa: ASSSQLIPPAGSNQPQH

v_call: TRBV7-2
clone_size: -
j_call: TRBJ1-1
cdr3_aa: ASSYRTANAEAF

v_call: TRBV13
clone_size: -
j_call: TRBJ1-2
cdr3_aa: ASSLGRHNYGYT

v_call: TRBV7-9
clone_size: many
j_call: TRBJ1-1
cdr3_aa: ASSPSILGQGIPNTEAF

v_call: TRBV27
clone_size: -
j_call: TRBJ2-3
cdr3_aa: ASSLRDRAGDTQY

v_call: TRBV10-2
clone_size: -
j_call: TRBJ1-1
cdr3_aa: ASSGAGWRAEAF

v_call: TRBV4-3
clone_size: few
j_call: TRBJ1-1
cdr3_aa: ASSQRGGGNTEAF

v_call: TRBV27
clone_size: -
j_call: TRBJ2-1
cdr3_aa: ASSFTGNVAYNERF

v_call: TRBV6-6
clone_size: few
j_call: TRBJ1-1
cdr3_aa: ASSSHQQMNTEAF

v_call: TRBV29-1
clone_size: -
j_call: TRBJ1-1
cdr3_aa: SASGDFPGAAF

v_call: TRBV7-6
clone_size: -
j_call: TRBJ2-7
cdr3_aa: VSSPSTTSYEQY

v_call: TRBV7-6
clone_size: -
j_call: TRBJ1-2
cdr3_aa: ASSLAMTGQGYT

v_call: TRBV27
clone_size: -
j_call: TRBJ2-7
cdr3_aa: ASREAGGSYEQY

v_call: TRBV5-6
clone_size: -
j_call: TRBJ1-1
cdr3_aa: ANSLSRTAEAF

v_call: TRBV7-9
clone_size: many
j_call: TRBJ2-1
cdr3_aa: ASSLGATPYNEQF

v_call: TRBV20-1
clone_size: few
j_call: TRBJ1-2
cdr3_aa: SAPGQTANYGYT

v_call: TRBV7-9
clone_size: -
j_call: TRBJ1-1
cdr3_aa: VSRGGPQTNTEAF

v_call: TRBV5-8
clone_size: -
j_call: TRBJ1-5
cdr3_aa: ASQAWDSNQPQH

v_call: TRBV4-1
clone_size: few
j_call: TRBJ1-2
cdr3_aa: ASSQDRLQGIDYGYT

v_call: TRBV7-6
clone_size: few
j_call: TRBJ2-2
cdr3_aa: GSGDRGSAGELF

v_call: TRBV12-3/TRBV12-4
clone_size: -
j_call: TRBJ2-2
cdr3_aa: ASSGTAGELF

v_call: TRBV27
clone_size: -
j_call: TRBJ2-7
cdr3_aa: ASSSSLGGSKLEQY